The next 24 T cell receptor beta chains were all read from a single sample in a study of blood T cell repertoires in COVID-19 (TCRdb year 2020). Libraries were constructed by the immunoSEQ multiplex PCR assay. TCRdb took this table from immuneACCESS and kept in-frame rearrangements with V and J called. Such tables lack part of the clones; where checked against another copy, unresolved V genes explain under half of the gap, and the rest is unexplained. Within this sample are some 14,000 clones, with around 90% of them counted one time only. Under 25% of the sample lies in the top ten. Sequenced sample: peripheral blood. The receptors stem from a human donor with active COVID-19. The donor label of this sample is uncertain.

This sequence joins TRBV5-1 and TRBJ2-2, with 14 bases lining up with TRBD2. V trimming: 3 bases; J trimming: 5 bases; junction bases outside the gene matches: 9. This CDR3 region has 18 residues. In germline, CDR1 is SGHRS, CDR2 YFSETQ. CDR3 DNA: TGCGCCAGCAGCTCGTCGACTAGCGGGGGGGCCCGTACCGGGGAGCTGTTTTTT. This sequence encodes CASSSSTSGGARTGELFF.

This clone was counted once. V and J are TRBV7-9 and TRBJ1-4, with a weak D call TRBD1 (5 bases). Germline V CDR1 and CDR2: SEHNR, FQNEAQ (reference sequence). This CDR3 has 14 residues. Trimming removed 0 bases at V and 14 bases at J, with 16 bases between. The CDR3 here is CASSLALRVGHLFF. In DNA, the CDR3 is TGTGCCAGCAGCTTAGCCCTACGGGTGGGGCACCTGTTTTTT.

The chain is built from TRBV7-6 and TRBJ2-1; TRBD1 matches 7 bases. The germline V gene has CDR1 SGHVS and CDR2 FNYEAQ. Trimming removed 5 bases from V and 2 bases from J; junction bases left unmatched: 6. This CDR3 spans 15 amino acids. The CDR3 nucleotides read TGTGCCAGCAGCCTGACAGGGAACACCTACAATGAGCAGTTCTTC. Translated, it gives CASSLTGNTYNEQFF.

The rearrangement links TRBV7-3 to TRBJ1-3; TRBD1 agrees at 9 bases. The CDR3 covers 15 residues. Germline trimming cut 5 bases from V and 2 bases from J; bases unmatched to any gene: 4. Germline values: CDR1 SGHTA, CDR2 FQGTGA. The CDR3, as DNA: TGTGCCAGCAGCGTTACAGGGGGCGCTGGAAACACCATATATTTT. Encoded protein: CASSVTGGAGNTIYF.

The chain employs TRBV3-1 (or the pseudogene TRBV3-2) and TRBJ2-2; weak D call: TRBD1 (5 bases). With 4 bases removed from V and 4 bases from J, the gap between germline ends came to 16 bases. CDR1 and CDR2 from the germline V gene are LGHDT and YNNKEL (reference sequence). The CDR3 is 16 amino acids. The CDR3 DNA follows: TGTGCCAGCAGCCTTTTAAGGACACAGTTCACCGGGGAGCTGTTTTTT. Amino acids: CASSLLRTQFTGELFF.

The V gene is TRBV3-1 (or the pseudogene TRBV3-2), the J gene TRBJ1-1, with a weak D call TRBD1 (6 bases). The germline V gene has CDR1 LGHDT and CDR2 YNNKEL (reference sequence). The CDR3 length is 13 residues. V dropped 11 bases and J dropped 0 bases, with 13 bases sitting between them. The CDR3 spells CARGGRVNTEAFF. CDR3 nucleotides: TGTGCCCGGGGGGGCAGGGTGAACACTGAAGCTTTCTTT.

This clone was observed a single time. For the CDR3, the DNA is TGTGCCAGCTCACCAGTGGACAGGGCCGCAACTAATGAAAAACTGTTTTTT. Its translation is CASSPVDRAATNEKLFF. The chain is built from TRBV18 and TRBJ1-4; 8 bases fit TRBD1. This CDR3 is built from 17 residues. The V segment lost 2 bases and the J segment 0 bases; nucleotides outside the gene matches: 5. Germline V lookup: CDR1 KGHSH, CDR2 LQKENI.

The CDR3 region has the DNA TGTGCCAGCTCATCAGGACAGGGAACGCGAGAGACCCAGTACTTC. The encoded protein is CASSSGQGTRETQYF. V and J are TRBV18 and TRBJ2-5, with 8 nucleotides matching TRBD1. Germline V gene sequence: CDR1 KGHSH, CDR2 LQKENI. This CDR3 region has 15 residues. V shed 5 bases, J shed 4 bases, and the junction held 9 bases outside the gene matches.

The gene calls are TRBV6-4 and TRBJ1-1; no definite D call. The CDR3 is 14 amino acids. Germline lookup yields CDR1 MRHNA and CDR2 SNTAGT. The V and J ends lost 5 bases and 5 bases respectively, with 15 bases between them. The CDR3 reads CASSSGPEATEAFF. The CDR3 DNA follows: TGTGCCAGCAGTAGCGGGCCGGAGGCAACTGAAGCTTTCTTT.

The chain links TRBV4-2 to TRBJ1-5; no firm D call. In germline, CDR1 is LGHNA, CDR2 YNFKEQ. The CDR3 spans 17 residues. The V end was cut by 0 bases, the J end by 7 bases, with 19 bases between. CDR3 sequence: CASSQDIGSYGHQPQHF. CDR3 nucleotide sequence: TGTGCCAGCAGCCAAGATATCGGGTCCTACGGTCACCAGCCCCAGCATTTT.

The chain links TRBV5-5 to TRBJ2-7; possibly TRBD2 for D (5 bases). In germline, CDR1 is SGHKS, CDR2 YYEKEE (reference sequence). The CDR3 sequence is 12 residues long. V shed 6 bases and J shed 4 bases, with 11 bases lying between them. The DNA for the CDR3 is TGTGCCAGCACCCCTGGAGGATACGAGCAGTACTTC. This codes for CASTPGGYEQYF.

This clone was observed a single time. This rearrangement joins TRBV5-1 to TRBJ2-7; D is perhaps TRBD1 (6 bases). CDR3 length equals 13 residues. From germline, CDR1 is SGHRS and CDR2 YFSETQ. Between the trimmed V and J ends, which lost 1 base and 3 bases, there was a span of 8 bases. The CDR3 region is CASSLRTDYEQYF. The CDR3 region has the DNA TGCGCCAGCAGCTTGAGGACAGACTACGAGCAGTACTTC.

The rearrangement links TRBV29-1 to TRBJ1-4; TRBD1 matches at 7 bases. CDR1 is SQVTM and CDR2 is ANQGSEA in the germline V gene. This CDR3 comprises 12 residues. J lost 6 bases, V lost 7 bases, and 5 bases had no gene match. Here the CDR3 DNA reads TGCAGCGGGACAGGCCCGGATGAAAAACTGTTTTTT. Translating gives CSGTGPDEKLFF.

The chain couples TRBV12-5 to TRBJ1-3; 10 nucleotides align to TRBD1. The CDR3 has 21 amino acids. Losses at the gene ends were 2 bases for V and 3 bases for J; bases not matched to a gene: 19. Germline CDR1 reads LGHNT; CDR2 reads FRNRAP. The CDR3 reads CASGLHASDRGRLFLGNTIYF. CDR3 DNA sequence: TGTGCTAGTGGTTTGCATGCAAGCGACAGGGGGCGCCTTTTCCTTGGAAACACCATATATTTT. The entire variable domain, with the rest obtained from reference TRBV12-5 and TRBJ1-3, is as follows: DARVTQTPRHKVTEMGQEVTMRCQPILGHNTVFWYRQTMMQGLELLAYFRNRAPLDDSGMPKDRFSAEMPDATLATLKIQPSEPRDSAVYFCASGLHASDRGRLFLGNTIYFGEGSWLTVV.

The chain has TRBV3-1 (or the pseudogene TRBV3-2) and TRBJ2-7, with 7 bases matching TRBD1. The CDR3 contains 13 residues. Germline-derived CDR1 and CDR2 are LGHDT and YNNKEL (reference sequence). Germline trimming cut 5 bases from V and 6 bases from J; bases unmatched to any gene: 7. The CDR3 loop reads CASSAQGRVEQYF. The CDR3 DNA is TGTGCCAGCAGCGCACAGGGGCGGGTCGAGCAGTACTTC.

CDR3 sequence reads: CASSLARNYGYTF. The CDR3 coding sequence is TGTGCCAGCAGCTTGGCCAGGAACTATGGCTACACCTTC. The chain is built from TRBV7-3 and TRBJ1-2; no clear D gene. This CDR3 is 13 amino acids long. V was shortened by 3 bases and J by 2 bases, with 7 bases between the two germline ends. Per the germline V gene, CDR1 is SGHTA and CDR2 is FQGTGA.

The V gene is TRBV14, the J gene TRBJ1-3; a weak D match, TRBD1 (5 bases). Germline lookup yields CDR1 SGHDN and CDR2 FVKESK. CDR3 length: 15 amino acids. Trimming removed 1 base at V and 4 bases at J, with 11 bases between. The CDR3 loop is CASSQVKGWGNTIYF. DNA for the CDR3: TGTGCCAGCAGCCAAGTGAAGGGGTGGGGAAACACCATATATTTT. Filled out from reference TRBV14 and TRBJ1-3, the complete variable domain reads EAGVTQFPSHSVIEKGQTVTLRCDPISGHDNLYWYRRVMGKEIKFLLHFVKESKQDESGMPNNRFLAERTGGTYSTLKVQPAELEDSGVYFCASSQVKGWGNTIYFGEGSWLTVV.

The chain links TRBV2 to TRBJ1-1, with 8 bases matching TRBD1. Germline CDR1 SNHLY, CDR2 FYNNEI. There are 13 residues in the CDR3. V gave up 6 bases and J gave up 2 bases; unmatched junction bases: 2. The CDR3 sequence is CASRDRGNTEAFF. CDR3 coding DNA: TGTGCCAGCAGAGACAGGGGTAACACTGAAGCTTTCTTT.

The chain couples TRBV19 to TRBJ2-1, with a tentative D call TRBD1 (5 bases). The CDR3 has 12 amino acids. V lost 5 bases and J lost 12, with 14 bases in between. Germline V lookup: CDR1 LNHDA, CDR2 SQIVND (reference sequence). This CDR3 is CASSDSTAPQFF. Here the CDR3 DNA reads TGTGCCAGTAGTGACAGTACCGCGCCGCAGTTCTTC. Complete variable domain (other parts from reference TRBV19 and TRBJ2-1): DGGITQSPKYLFRKEGQNVTLSCEQNLNHDAMYWYRQDPGQGLRLIYYSQIVNDFQKGDIAEGYSVSREKKESFPLTVTSAQKNPTAFYLCASSDSTAPQFFGPGTRLTVL.

V gene TRBV19 combines with J gene TRBJ2-3; 7 nucleotides line up with TRBD1. V dropped 4 bases and J dropped 6; count of bases not matched to a gene: 10. Germline V gene sequence: CDR1 LNHDA, CDR2 SQIVND (reference sequence). The CDR3 loop spans 15 amino acids. In DNA, the CDR3 is TGTGCCAGTAGTAAGGGGACAGTCCACCCTGATACGCAGTATTTT. Translating it yields CASSKGTVHPDTQYF.

This CDR3 is CAISDPGGGGKLFF. CDR3 DNA: TGTGCCATCAGTGACCCGGGAGGGGGGGGAAAACTGTTTTTT. The chain recombines TRBV10-3 with TRBJ1-4; tentatively, D is TRBD1 (6 bases). The CDR3 contains 14 residues. In germline, CDR1 is ENHRY, CDR2 SYGVKD. V was pared by 3 bases and J by 10 bases, with 15 bases between.

The rearrangement links TRBV19 to TRBJ1-1; D ambiguous. V dropped 4 bases and J dropped 1 base, with 10 bases sitting between them. CDR3 length: 14 residues. Germline CDR1 LNHDA, CDR2 SQIVND (reference sequence). This CDR3 reads CASSKWAGNTEAFF. DNA for the CDR3: TGTGCCAGTAGTAAGTGGGCGGGGAACACTGAAGCTTTCTTT.

This clone was seen only a few times. V usage is TRBV27 and J usage is TRBJ2-7; D possibly corresponds to TRBD2 (6 bases). The CDR3 loop spans 14 amino acids. The V gene's germline CDR1 is MNHEY and CDR2 SMNVEV (reference sequence). V lost 2 bases and J lost 2, with 10 bases in between. CDR3 coding DNA: TGTGCCAGCAGTTTAGGGGGGAGCCCCTACGAGCAGTACTTC. It codes for CASSLGGSPYEQYF.

The chain joins TRBV27 to TRBJ2-3; TRBD1 is a possible D gene (5 bases). Germline V lookup: CDR1 MNHEY, CDR2 SMNVEV (reference sequence). The V and J ends lost 5 bases and 2 bases respectively, with 14 bases between them. The CDR3 length is 15 residues. The CDR3: CASSLQGRDTDTQYF. The CDR3 region has the DNA TGTGCCAGCAGTCTGCAGGGAAGGGACACAGATACGCAGTATTTT.